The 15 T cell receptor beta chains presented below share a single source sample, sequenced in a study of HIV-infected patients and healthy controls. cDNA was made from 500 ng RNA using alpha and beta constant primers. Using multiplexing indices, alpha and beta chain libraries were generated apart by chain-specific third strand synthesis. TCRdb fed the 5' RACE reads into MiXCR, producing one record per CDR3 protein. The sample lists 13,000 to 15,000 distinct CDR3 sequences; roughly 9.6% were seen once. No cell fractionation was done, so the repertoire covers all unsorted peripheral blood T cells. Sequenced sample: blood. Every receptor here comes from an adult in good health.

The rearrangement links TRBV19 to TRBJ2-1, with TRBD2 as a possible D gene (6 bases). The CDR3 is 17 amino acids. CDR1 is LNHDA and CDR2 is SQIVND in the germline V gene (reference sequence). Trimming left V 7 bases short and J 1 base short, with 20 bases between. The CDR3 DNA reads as TGTGCCAGTACTCCCCGGAGGGAGACGCGGTCCTACAATGAGCAGTTCTTC. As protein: CASTPRRETRSYNEQFF.

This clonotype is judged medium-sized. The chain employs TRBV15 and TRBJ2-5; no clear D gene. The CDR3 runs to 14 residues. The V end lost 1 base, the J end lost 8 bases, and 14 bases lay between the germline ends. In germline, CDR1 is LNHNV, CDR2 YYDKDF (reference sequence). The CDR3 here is CATSRVGQAHTQYF. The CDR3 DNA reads TGTGCCACCAGCAGAGTCGGTCAGGCGCATACCCAGTACTTC.

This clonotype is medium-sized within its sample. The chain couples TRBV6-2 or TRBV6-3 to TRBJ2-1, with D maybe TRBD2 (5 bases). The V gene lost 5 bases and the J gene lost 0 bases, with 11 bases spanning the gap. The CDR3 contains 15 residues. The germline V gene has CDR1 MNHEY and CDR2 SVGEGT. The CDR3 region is CASSPGLNSYNEQFF. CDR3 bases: TGTGCCAGCAGTCCCGGACTTAACTCCTACAATGAGCAGTTCTTC.

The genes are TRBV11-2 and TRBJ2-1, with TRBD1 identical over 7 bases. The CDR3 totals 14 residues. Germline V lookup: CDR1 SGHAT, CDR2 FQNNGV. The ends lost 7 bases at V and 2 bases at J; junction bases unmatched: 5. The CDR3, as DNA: TGTGCCAGCACCCGGCAGGGGGCCTACAATGAGCAGTTCTTC. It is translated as CASTRQGAYNEQFF.

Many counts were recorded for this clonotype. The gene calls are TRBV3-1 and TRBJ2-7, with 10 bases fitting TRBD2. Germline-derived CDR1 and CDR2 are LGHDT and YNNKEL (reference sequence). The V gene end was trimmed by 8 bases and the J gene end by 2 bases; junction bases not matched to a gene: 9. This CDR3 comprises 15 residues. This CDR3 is CASSKRTSGPYEQYF. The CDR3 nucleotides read TGTGCCAGCTCCAAACGGACTAGCGGTCCCTACGAGCAGTACTTC.

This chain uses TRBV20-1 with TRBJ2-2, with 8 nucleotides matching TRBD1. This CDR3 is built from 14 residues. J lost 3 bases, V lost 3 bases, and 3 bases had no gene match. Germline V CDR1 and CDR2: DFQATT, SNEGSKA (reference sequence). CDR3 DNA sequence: TGCAGTGCTAGGGCGACAGGGGACACCGGGGAGCTGTTTTTT. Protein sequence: CSARATGDTGELFF.

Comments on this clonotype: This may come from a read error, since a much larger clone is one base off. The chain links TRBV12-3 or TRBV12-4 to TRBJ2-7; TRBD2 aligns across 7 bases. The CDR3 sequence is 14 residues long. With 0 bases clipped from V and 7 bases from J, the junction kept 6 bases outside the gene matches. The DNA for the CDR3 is TGTGCCAGCAGTTTAGCACCGGGGGGTGGGGAGCAGTACTTC. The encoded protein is CASSLAPGGGEQYF.

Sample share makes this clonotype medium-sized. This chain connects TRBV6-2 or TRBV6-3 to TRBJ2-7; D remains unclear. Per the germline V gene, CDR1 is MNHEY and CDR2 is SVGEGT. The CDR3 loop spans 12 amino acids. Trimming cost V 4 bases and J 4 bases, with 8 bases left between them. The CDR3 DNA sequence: TGTGCCAGCAGTTCTGGAAGTTACGAGCAGTACTTC. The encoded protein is CASSSGSYEQYF.

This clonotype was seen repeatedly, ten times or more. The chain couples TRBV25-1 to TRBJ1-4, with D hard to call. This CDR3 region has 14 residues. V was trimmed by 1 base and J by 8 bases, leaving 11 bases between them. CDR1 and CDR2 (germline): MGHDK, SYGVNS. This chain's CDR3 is CASSEFSRGEKLFF. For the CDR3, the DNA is TGTGCCAGCAGTGAATTCTCCCGTGGGGAAAAACTGTTTTTT.

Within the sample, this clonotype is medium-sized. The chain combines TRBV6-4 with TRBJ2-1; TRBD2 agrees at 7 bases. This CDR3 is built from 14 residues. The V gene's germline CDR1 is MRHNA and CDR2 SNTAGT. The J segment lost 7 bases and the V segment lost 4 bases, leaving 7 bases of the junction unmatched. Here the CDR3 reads CASSASGTQNEQFF. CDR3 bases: TGTGCCAGCAGTGCGAGCGGGACTCAAAATGAGCAGTTCTTC.

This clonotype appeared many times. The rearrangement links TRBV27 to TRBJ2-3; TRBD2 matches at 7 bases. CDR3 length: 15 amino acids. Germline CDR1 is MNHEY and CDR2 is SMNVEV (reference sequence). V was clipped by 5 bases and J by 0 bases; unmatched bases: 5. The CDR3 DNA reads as TGTGCCAGCAGTCCCCCGGGACTAAGCACAGATACGCAGTATTTT. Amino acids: CASSPPGLSTDTQYF.

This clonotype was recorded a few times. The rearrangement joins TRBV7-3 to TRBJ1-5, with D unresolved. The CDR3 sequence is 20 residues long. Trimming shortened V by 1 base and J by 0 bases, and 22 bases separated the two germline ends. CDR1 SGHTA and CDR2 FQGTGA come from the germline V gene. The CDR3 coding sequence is TGTGCCAGCAGCTTAATATCGGGTAGAGCCCATTCAAATAGCAATCAGCCCCAGCATTTT. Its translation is CASSLISGRAHSNSNQPQHF.

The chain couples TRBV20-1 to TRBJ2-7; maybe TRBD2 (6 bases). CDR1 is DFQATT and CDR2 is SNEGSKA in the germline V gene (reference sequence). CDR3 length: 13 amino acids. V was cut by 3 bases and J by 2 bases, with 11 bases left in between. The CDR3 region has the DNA TGCAGTGCTAGTCGTAGCGGAACCTACGAGCAGTACTTC. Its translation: CSASRSGTYEQYF.

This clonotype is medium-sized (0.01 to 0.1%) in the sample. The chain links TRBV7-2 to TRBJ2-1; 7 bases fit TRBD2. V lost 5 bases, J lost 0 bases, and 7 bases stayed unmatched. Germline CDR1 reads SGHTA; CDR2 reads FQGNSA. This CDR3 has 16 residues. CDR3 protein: CASSPRGGSSYNEQFF. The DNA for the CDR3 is TGTGCCAGCAGCCCCCGGGGCGGGAGCTCCTACAATGAGCAGTTCTTC.

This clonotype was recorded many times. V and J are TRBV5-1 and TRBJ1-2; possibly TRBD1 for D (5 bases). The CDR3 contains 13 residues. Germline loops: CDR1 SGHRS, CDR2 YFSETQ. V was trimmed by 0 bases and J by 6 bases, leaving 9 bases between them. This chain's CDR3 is CASSLDRSNGYTF. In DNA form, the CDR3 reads TGCGCCAGCAGCTTGGACAGGAGCAATGGCTACACCTTC.